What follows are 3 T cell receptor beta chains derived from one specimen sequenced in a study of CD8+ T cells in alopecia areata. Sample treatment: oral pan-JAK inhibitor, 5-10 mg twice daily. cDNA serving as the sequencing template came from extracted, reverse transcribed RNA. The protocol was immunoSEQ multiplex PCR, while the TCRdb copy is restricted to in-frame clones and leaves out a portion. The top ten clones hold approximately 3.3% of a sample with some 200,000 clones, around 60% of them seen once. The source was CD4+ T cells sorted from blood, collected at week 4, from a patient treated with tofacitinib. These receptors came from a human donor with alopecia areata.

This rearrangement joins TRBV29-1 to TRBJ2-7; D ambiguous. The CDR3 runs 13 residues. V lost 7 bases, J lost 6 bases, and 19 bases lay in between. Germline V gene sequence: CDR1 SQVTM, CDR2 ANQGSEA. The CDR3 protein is CSAEIRPFAEQYF. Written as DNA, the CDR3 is TGCAGCGCGGAGATCCGGCCCTTTGCCGAGCAGTACTTC.

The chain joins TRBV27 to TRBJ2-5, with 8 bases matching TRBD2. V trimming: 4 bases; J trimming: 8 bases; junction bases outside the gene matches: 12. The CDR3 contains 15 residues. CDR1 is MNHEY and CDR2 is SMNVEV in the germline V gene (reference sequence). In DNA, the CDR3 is TGTGCCAGCAGTTCCACGGGGGGGCCGATGTCAACCCAGTACTTC. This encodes CASSSTGGPMSTQYF.

The CDR3 loop is CAWSVRGKIMNTEAFF. CDR3 bases: TGTGCCTGGAGTGTACGGGGGAAGATCATGAACACTGAAGCTTTCTTT. The chain uses TRBV30 and TRBJ1-1, with TRBD1 as a possible D gene (5 bases). Germline CDR1 and CDR2: GTSNPN and SVGIG (reference sequence). Trimming left V 0 bases short and J 0 bases short, with 14 bases between. This CDR3 contains 16 residues.